The source of this T cell receptor beta chain is a study of blood T cells in healthy people across ages. Primed by a sample-barcoded 5' primer and a J-beta primer mix, a second PCR proceeded for about 7 to 11 cycles. MiXCR, run by TCRdb on the 5' RACE reads, gives a single entry per CDR3 protein. The sample shows 780,000 or so distinct CDR3 sequences, approximately 53% of them seen only once. The CDR3 is 13 residues long. V dropped 2 bases and J dropped 7 bases, with 12 bases sitting between them. CDR1 and CDR2 from the germline V gene are SGHKS and YYEKEE (reference sequence). The sample was blood. The chain uses TRBV5-5 and TRBJ1-1; D uncertain. This TCR was recovered from a man at least 80 years old in good health. The chain's CDR3 is CASSFGVQGEAFF. The CDR3 nucleotides are TGTGCCAGCAGCTTCGGGGTTCAAGGTGAAGCTTTCTTT.